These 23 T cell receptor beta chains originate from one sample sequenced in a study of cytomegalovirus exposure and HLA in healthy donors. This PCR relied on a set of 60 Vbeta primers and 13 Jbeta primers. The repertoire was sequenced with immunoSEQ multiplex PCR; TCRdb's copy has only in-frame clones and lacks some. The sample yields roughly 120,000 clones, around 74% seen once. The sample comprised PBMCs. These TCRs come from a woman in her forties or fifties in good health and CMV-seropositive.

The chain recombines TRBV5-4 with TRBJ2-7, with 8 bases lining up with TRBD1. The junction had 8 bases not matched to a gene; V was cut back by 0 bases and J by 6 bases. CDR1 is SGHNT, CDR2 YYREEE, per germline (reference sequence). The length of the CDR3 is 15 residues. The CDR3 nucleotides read TGTGCCAGCAGCTTGGGTCAGGGGGCTGGGTCCGAGCAGTACTTC. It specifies CASSLGQGAGSEQYF.

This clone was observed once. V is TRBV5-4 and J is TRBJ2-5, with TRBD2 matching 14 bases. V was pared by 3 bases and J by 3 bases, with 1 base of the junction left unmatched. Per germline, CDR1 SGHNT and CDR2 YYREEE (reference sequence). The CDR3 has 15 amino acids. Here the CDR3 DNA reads TGTGCCAGCAGCTGGGGACTAGCGGGGGAAGAGACCCAGTACTTC. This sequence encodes CASSWGLAGEETQYF.

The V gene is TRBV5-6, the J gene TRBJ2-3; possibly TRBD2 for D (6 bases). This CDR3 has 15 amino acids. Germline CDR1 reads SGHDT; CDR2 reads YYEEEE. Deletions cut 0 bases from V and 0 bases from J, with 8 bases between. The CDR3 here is CASSLAGASTDTQYF. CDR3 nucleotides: TGTGCCAGCAGCTTGGCGGGAGCTAGCACAGATACGCAGTATTTT. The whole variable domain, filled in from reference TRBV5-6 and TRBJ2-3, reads DAGVTQSPTHLIKTRGQQVTLRCSPKSGHDTVSWYQQALGQGPQFIFQYYEEEERQRGNFPDRFSGHQFPNYSSELNVNALLLGDSALYLCASSLAGASTDTQYFGPGTRLTVL.

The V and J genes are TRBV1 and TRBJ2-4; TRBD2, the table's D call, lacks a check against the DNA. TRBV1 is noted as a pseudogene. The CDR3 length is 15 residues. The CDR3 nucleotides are TGCACCAGCAGCCTGAAGGAGTTAGCCAAAAACATTCAGTACTTC. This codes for CTSSLKELAKNIQYF.

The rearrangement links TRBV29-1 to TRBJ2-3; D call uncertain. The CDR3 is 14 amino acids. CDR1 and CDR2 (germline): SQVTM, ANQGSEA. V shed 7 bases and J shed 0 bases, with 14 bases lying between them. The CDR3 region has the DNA TGCAGCGGGATACTGGAGTTTAGCACAGATACGCAGTATTTT. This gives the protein CSGILEFSTDTQYF.

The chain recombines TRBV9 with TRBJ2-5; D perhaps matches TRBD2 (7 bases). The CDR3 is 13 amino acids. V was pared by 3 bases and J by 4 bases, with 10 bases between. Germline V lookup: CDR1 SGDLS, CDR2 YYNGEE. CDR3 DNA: TGTGCCAGCAGCGAGGGGGGGCTAGAGACCCAGTACTTC. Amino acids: CASSEGGLETQYF.

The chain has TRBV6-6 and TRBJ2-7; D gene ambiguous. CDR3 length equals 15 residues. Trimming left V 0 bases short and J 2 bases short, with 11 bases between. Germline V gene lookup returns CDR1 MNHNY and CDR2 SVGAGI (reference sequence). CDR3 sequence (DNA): TGTGCCAGCAGTTACTCGATGCAGGTAACCTACGAGCAGTACTTC. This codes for CASSYSMQVTYEQYF.

This CDR3 reads CASSLGAGTGGFGYTF. In nucleotides, the CDR3 is TGTGCCAGCAGCTTAGGGGCCGGGACAGGGGGTTTTGGCTACACCTTC. The V and J genes are TRBV7-6 and TRBJ1-2; 11 bases fit TRBD1. The CDR3 contains 16 residues. Per germline, CDR1 SGHVS and CDR2 FNYEAQ. The J segment lost 7 bases and the V segment lost 1 base, leaving 8 bases of the junction unmatched.

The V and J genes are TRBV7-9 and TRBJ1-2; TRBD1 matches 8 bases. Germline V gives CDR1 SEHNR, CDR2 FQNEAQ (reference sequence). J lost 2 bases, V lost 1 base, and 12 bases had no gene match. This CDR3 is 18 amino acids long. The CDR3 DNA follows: TGTGCCAGCAGCTTAGTGGGGGGTCGGGGACAGGCCAACTATGGCTACACCTTC. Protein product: CASSLVGGRGQANYGYTF.

CDR3 residues: CASTTGFHPDTQYF. In DNA, the CDR3 is TGTGCCAGCACTACAGGGTTCCATCCAGATACGCAGTATTTT. J is TRBJ2-3 and V is TRBV6-6, with D possibly being TRBD1 (6 bases). Trimming took off 7 bases at V and 4 bases at J, with 15 bases between the two ends. The germline V gene has CDR1 MNHNY and CDR2 SVGAGI (reference sequence). This CDR3 spans 14 amino acids.

In DNA, the CDR3 is TGTGCCAGCAGCCCGAGGCCGGGGGACCGCTACAATGAGCAGTTCTTC. This codes for CASSPRPGDRYNEQFF. V gene TRBV7-9 combines with J gene TRBJ2-1, with D possibly matching TRBD2 (6 bases). Trimming pared 5 bases from V and 3 bases from J, leaving 17 bases between. The CDR3 is made up of 16 amino acids. The germline gives CDR1 SEHNR, CDR2 FQNEAQ (reference sequence).

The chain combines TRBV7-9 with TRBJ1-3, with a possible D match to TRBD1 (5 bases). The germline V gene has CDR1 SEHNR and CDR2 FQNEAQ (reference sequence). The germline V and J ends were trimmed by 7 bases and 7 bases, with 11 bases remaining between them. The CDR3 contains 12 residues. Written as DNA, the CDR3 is TGTGCCAGCACAGGGAATAGGAACACCATATATTTT. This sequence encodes CASTGNRNTIYF. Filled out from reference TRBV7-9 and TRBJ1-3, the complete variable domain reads DTGVSQNPRHKITKRGQNVTFRCDPISEHNRLYWYRQTLGQGPEFLTYFQNEAQLEKSRLLSDRFSAERPKGSFSTLEIQRTEQGDSAMYLCASTGNRNTIYFGEGSWLTVV.

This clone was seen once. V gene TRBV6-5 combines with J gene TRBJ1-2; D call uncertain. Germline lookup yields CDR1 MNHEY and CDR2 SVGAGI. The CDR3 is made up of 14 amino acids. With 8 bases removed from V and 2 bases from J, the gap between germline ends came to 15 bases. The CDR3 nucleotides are TGTGCCAGCTGGGTTGGGCCGGGGAACTATGGCTACACCTTC. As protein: CASWVGPGNYGYTF.

CDR3 coding DNA: TGCGCCAGCAGCCAAGATAGGCCAGGGGGTGATAAATCCTACGAGCAGTACTTC. It is translated as CASSQDRPGGDKSYEQYF. The chain couples TRBV4-3 to TRBJ2-7; TRBD1 aligns across 7 bases. Germline V gives CDR1 LGHNA, CDR2 YSLEER. V was pared by 0 bases and J by 1 base, with 12 bases of the junction left unmatched. CDR3 length: 18 residues.

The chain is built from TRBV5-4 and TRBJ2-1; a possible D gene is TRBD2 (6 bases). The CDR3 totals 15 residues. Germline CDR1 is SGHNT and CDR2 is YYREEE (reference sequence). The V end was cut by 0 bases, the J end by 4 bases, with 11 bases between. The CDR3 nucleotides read TGTGCCAGCAGCTTGGATCTTAGCGGTTACAATGAGCAGTTCTTC. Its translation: CASSLDLSGYNEQFF. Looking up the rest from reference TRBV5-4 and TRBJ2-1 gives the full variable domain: ETGVTQSPTHLIKTRGQQVTLRCSSQSGHNTVSWYQQALGQGPQFIFQYYREEENGRGNFPPRFSGLQFPNYSSELNVNALELDDSALYLCASSLDLSGYNEQFFGPGTRLTVL.

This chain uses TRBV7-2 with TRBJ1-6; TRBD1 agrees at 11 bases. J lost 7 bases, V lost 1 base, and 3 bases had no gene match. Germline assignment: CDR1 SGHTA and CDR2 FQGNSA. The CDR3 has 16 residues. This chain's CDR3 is CASSLVGTGGNSPLHF. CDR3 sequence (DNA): TGTGCCAGCAGCTTAGTGGGGACAGGGGGAAATTCACCCCTCCACTTT.

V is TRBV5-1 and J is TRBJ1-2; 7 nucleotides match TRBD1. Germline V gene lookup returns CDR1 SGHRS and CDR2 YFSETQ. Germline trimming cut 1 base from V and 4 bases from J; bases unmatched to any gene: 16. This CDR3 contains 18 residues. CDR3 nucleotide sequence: TGCGCCAGCAGCTTGTGTATGACAGGGCCCCTAGGTTGCTATGGCTACACCTTC. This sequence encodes CASSLCMTGPLGCYGYTF.

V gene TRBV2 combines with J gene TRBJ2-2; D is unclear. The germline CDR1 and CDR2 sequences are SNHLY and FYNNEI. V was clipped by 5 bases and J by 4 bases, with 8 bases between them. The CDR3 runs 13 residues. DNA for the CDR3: TGTGCCAGCAGTCGAGATAGCACCGGGGAGCTGTTTTTT. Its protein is CASSRDSTGELFF.

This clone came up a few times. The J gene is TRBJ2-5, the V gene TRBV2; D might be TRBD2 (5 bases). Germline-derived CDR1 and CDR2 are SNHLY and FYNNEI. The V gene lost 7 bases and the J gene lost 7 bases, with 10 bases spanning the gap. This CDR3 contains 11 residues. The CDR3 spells CASKLEGTQYF. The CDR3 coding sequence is TGTGCCAGCAAGTTAGAGGGGACCCAGTACTTC. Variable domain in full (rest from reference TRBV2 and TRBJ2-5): EPEVTQTPSHQVTQMGQEVILRCVPISNHLYFYWYRQILGQKVEFLVSFYNNEISEKSEIFDDQFSVERPDGSNFTLKIRSTKLEDSAMYFCASKLEGTQYFGPGTRLLVL.

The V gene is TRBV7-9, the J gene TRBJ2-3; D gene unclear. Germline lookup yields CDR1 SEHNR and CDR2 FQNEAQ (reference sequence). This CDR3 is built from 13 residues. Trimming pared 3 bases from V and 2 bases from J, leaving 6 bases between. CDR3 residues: CASSFYLTDTQYF. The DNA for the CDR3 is TGTGCCAGCAGCTTCTACCTCACAGATACGCAGTATTTT.

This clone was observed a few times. The CDR3 sequence: CASSRDRNTEAFF. CDR3 coding DNA: TGTGCCAGCAGTAGGGACAGGAACACTGAAGCTTTCTTT. This chain joins TRBV6-4 and TRBJ1-1, with 7 bases identical to TRBD1. V shed 5 bases, J shed 1 base, and the junction held 1 base outside the gene matches. The CDR3 runs 13 residues. Germline CDR1 MRHNA, CDR2 SNTAGT.

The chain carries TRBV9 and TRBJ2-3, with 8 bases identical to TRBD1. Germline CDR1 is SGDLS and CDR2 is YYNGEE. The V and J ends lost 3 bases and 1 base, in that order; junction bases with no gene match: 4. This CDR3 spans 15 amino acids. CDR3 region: CASSAGQARTDTQYF. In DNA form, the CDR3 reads TGTGCCAGCAGCGCGGGACAGGCCCGCACAGATACGCAGTATTTT.

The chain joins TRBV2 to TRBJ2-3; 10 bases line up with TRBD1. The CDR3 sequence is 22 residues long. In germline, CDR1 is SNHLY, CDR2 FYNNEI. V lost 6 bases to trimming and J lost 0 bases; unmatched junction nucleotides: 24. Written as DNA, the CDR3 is TGTGCCAGCAGCACTCCGGGACAGGGGATGACAGAGGGCGGGGGAAGCACAGATACGCAGTATTTT. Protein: CASSTPGQGMTEGGGSTDTQYF.